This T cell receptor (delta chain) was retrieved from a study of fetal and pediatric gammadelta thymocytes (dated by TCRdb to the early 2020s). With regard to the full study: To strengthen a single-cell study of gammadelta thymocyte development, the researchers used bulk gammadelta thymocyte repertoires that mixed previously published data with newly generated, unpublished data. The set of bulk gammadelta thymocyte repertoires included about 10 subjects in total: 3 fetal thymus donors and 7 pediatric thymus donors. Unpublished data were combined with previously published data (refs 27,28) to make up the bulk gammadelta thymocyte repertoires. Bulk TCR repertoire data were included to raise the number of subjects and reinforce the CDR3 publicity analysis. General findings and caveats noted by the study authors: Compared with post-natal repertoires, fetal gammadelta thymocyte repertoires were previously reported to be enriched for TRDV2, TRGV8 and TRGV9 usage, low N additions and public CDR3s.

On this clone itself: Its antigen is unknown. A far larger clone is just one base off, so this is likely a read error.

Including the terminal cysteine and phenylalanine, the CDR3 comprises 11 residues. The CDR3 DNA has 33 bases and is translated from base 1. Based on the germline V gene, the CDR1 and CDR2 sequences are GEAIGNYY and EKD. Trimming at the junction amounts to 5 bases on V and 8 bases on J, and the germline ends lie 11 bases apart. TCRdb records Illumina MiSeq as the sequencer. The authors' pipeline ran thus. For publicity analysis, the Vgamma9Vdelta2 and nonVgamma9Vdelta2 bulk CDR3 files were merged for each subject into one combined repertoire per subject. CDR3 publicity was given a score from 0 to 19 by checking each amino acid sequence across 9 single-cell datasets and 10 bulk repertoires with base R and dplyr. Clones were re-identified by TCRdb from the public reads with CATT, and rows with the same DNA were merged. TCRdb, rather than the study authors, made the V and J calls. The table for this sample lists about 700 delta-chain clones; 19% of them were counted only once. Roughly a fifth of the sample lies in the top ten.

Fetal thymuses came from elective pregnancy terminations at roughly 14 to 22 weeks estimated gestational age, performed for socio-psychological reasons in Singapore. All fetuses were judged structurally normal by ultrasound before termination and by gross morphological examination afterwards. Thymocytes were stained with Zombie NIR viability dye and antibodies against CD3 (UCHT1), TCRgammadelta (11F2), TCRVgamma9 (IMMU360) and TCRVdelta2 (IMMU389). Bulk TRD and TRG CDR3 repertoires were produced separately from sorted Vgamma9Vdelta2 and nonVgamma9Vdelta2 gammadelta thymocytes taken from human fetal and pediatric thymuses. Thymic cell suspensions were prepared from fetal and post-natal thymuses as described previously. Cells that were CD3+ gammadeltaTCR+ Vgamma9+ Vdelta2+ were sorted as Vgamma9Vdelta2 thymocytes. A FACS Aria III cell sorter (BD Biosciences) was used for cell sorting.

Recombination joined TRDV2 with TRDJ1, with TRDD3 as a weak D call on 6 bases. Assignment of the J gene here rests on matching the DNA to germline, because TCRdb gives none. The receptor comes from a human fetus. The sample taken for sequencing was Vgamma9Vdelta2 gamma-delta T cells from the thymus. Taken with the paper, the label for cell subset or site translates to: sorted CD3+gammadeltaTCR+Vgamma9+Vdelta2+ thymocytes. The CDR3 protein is CACVTTGKLIF. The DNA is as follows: TGTGCCTGTGTCACTACTGGGAAACTCATCTTT.